The T cell receptor (beta chain) described here comes from a study of quantifying T cell responses using KT2 cells. Study-wide background: TCR alpha and beta constant-region primers primed reverse transcription of RNA. A predetermined fluorescence threshold ended the second PCR, run as a qPCR. The study's findings and limits: The number of KT2 alpha and beta sequences was a linear function of input KT2 cells.

Each cDNA got a UMI-containing oligo ligated at its 3' end. First-round PCR used 3 to 4 cycles and beta primers RC1.1 and RC1.2 covering TRBC1 and TRBC2. TCRdb called the UMI-ligation and nested PCR reads again in MiXCR, with one record for every CDR3 protein. Of 40,000 to 50,000 distinct CDR3 sequences detected, approximately 15% appear once; the ten largest clones hold approximately 47%. V lost 3 bases and J lost 8, with 13 bases in between. The CDR3 covers 13 residues. CDR1 SGHDN and CDR2 FVKESK come from the germline V gene. With respect to this clonotype: Its antigen is unknown.

The sample is PBMC spiked with counted cells of clone KT2. Different KT2-to-PBMC ratios were created with a constant PBMC count. The source material was PBMCs spiked with cells of the T cell clone KT2. The TCR sequence derives from a human donor. This chain connects TRBV14 to TRBJ1-1, with unresolved D. The CDR3 protein is CASSQGQMREAFF. For the CDR3, the DNA is TGTGCCAGCAGCCAGGGTCAGATGCGAGAAGCTTTCTTT. Based on the CDR3 plus reference TRBV14 and TRBJ1-1, the full variable domain is EAGVTQFPSHSVIEKGQTVTLRCDPISGHDNLYWYRRVMGKEIKFLLHFVKESKQDESGMPNNRFLAERTGGTYSTLKVQPAELEDSGVYFCASSQGQMREAFFGQGTRLTVV.